This T cell receptor beta chain was retrieved from a study of regulatory T cells in long-lasting Graves disease. Study findings and constraints: The researchers studied only peripheral blood, not thyroid tissue. The study found persistent patients shared more public clonotypes (approximately 2,700) than new patients (roughly 880). Newly diagnosed Graves' patients exceeded persistent ones in TCR diversity.

Arm-PCR of CDR3 regions with iRepertoire HTBI primers generated TCR beta libraries. TCRdb processed the multiplex PCR reads anew with MiXCR; each CDR3 protein has one entry. Of hundreds of thousands of distinct CDR3 sequences listed, approximately 15% were seen once; the top ten hold 18%. Time point reported: newly diagnosed GD, antithyroid drugs for less than 3 months. Following extraction of RNA from PBMCs, that RNA was used to make the TCR library. The patients were drawn from one endocrinology department in Xi'an, China. This clonotype showed up many times. Its specificity is not known. Germline values: CDR1 SGHTA, CDR2 FQGTGA. The V segment lost 5 bases and the J segment 4 bases; nucleotides outside the gene matches: 7. The length of the CDR3 is 14 residues. These data were likewise used in another study, on T cells in Graves' hyperthyroidism and ophthalmopathy.

The TCR was taken from a woman under 40 with Graves disease. The sample in question was peripheral blood mononuclear cells (PBMCs), obtained at new diagnosis, from a patient treated with antithyroid drugs. The chain recombines TRBV7-3 with TRBJ1-1; 7 bases line up with TRBD1. The CDR3, as DNA: TGTGCCAGCAGCCCGGAACAGGGGCTCACTGAAGCTTTCTTT. As protein: CASSPEQGLTEAFF.